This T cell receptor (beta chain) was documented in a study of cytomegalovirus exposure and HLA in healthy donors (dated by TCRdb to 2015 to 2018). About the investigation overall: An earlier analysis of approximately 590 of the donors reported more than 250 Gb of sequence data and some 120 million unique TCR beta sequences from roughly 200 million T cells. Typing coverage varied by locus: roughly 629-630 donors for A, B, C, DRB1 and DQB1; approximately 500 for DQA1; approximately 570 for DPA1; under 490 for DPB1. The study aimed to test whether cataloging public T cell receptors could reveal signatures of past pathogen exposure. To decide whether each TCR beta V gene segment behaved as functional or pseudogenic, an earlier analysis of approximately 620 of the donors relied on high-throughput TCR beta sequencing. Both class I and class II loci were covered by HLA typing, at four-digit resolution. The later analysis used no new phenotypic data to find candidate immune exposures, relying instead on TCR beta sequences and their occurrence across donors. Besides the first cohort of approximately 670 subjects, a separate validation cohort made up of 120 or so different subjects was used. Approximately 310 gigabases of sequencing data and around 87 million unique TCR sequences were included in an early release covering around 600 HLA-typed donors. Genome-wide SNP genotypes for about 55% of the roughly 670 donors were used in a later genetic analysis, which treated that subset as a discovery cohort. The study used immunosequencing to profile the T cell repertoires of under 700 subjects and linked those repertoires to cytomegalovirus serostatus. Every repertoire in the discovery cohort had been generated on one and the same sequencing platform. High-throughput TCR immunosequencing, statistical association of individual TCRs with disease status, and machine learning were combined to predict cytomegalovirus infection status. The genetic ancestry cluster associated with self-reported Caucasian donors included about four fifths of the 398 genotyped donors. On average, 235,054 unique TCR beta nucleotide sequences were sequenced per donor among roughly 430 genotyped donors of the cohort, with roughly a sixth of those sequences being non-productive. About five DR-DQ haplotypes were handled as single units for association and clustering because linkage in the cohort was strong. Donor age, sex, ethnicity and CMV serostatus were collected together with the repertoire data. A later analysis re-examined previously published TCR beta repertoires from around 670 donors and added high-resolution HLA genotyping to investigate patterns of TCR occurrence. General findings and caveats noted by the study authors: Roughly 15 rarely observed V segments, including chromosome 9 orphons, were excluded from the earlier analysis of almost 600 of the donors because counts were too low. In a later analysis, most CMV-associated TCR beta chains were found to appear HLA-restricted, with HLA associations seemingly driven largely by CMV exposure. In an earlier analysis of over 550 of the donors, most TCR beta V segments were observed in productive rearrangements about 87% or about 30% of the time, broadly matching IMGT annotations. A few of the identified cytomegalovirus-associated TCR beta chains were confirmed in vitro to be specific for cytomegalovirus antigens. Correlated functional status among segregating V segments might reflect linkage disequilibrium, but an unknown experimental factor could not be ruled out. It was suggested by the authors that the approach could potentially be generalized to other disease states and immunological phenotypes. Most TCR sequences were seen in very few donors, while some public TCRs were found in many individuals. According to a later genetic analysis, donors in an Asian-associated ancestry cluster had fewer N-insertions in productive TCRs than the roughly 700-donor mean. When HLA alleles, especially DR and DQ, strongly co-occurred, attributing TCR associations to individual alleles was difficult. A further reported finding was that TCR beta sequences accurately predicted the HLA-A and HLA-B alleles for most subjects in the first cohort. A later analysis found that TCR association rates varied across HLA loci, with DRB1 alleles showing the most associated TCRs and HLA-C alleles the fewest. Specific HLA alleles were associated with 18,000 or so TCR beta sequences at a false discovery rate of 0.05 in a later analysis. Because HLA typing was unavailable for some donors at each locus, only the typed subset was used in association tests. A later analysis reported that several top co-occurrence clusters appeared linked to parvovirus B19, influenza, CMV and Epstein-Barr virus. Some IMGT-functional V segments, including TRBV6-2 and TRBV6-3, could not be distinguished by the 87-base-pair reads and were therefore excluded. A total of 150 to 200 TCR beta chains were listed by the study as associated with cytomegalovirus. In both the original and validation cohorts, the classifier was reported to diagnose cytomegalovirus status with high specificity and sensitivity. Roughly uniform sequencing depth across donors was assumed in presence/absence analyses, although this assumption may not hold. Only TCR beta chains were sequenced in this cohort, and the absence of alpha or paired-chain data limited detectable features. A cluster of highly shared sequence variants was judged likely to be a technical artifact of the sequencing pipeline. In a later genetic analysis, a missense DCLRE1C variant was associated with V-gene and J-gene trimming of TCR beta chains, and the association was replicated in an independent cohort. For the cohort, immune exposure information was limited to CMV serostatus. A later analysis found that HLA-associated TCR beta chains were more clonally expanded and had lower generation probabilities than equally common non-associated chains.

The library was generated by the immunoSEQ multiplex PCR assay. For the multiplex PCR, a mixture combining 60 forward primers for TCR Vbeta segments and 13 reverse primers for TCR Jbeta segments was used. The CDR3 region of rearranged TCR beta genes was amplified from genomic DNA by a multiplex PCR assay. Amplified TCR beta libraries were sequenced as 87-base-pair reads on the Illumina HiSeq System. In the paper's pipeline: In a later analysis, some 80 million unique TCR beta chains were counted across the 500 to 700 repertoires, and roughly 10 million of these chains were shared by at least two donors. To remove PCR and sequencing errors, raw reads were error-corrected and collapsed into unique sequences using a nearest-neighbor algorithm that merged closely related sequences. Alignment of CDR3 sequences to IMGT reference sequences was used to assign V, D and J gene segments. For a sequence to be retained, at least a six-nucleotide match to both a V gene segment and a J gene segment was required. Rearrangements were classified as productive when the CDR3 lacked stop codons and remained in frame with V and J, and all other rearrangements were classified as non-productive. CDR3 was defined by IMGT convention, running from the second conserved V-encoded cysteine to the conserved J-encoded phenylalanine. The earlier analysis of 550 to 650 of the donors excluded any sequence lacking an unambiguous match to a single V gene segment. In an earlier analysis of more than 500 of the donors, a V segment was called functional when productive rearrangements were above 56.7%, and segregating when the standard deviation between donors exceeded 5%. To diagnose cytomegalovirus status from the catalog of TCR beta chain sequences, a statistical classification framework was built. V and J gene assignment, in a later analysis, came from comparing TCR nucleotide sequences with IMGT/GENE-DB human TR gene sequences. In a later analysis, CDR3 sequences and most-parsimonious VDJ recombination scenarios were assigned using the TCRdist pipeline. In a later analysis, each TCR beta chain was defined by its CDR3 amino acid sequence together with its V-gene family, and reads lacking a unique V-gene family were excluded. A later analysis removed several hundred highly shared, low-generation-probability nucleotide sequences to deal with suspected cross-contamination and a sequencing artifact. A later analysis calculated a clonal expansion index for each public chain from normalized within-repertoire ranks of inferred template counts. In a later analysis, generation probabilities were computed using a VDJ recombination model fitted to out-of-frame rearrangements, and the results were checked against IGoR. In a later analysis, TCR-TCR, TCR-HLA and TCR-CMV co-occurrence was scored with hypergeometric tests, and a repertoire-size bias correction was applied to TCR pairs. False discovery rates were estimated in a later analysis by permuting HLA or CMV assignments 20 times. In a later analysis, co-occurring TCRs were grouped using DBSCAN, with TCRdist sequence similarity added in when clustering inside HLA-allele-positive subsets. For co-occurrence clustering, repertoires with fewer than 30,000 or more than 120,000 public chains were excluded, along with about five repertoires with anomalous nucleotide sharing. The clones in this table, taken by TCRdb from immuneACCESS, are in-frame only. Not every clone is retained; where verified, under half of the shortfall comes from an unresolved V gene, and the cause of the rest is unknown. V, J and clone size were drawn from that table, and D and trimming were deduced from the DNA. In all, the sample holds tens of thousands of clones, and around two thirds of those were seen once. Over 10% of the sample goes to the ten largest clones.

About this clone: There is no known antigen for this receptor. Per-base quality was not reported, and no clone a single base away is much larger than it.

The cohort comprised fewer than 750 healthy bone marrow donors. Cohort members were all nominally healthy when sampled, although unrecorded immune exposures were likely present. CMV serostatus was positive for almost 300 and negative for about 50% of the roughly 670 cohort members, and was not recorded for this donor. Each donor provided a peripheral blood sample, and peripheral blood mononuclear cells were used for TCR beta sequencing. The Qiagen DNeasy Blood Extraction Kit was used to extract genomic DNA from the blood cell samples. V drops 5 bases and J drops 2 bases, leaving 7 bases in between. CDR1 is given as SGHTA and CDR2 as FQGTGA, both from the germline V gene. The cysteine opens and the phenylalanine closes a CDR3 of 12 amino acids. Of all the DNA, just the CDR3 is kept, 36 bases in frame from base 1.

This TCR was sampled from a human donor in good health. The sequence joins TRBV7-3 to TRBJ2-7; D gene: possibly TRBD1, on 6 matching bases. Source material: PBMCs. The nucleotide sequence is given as TGTGCCAGCAGCGGGGACACCTACGAGCAGTACTTC. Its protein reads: CASSGDTYEQYF.